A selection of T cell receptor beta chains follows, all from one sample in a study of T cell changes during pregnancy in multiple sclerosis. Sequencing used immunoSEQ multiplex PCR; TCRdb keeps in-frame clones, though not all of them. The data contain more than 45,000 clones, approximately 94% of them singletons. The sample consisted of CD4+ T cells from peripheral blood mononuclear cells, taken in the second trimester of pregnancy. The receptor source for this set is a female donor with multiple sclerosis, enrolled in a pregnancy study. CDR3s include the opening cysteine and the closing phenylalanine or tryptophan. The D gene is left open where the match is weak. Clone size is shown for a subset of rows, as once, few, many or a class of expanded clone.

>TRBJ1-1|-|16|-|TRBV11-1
TGTGCCAGCAGCTCCCCCCCAGGCAAGGTGGTCACTGAAGCTTTCTTT
CASSSPPGKVVTEAFF
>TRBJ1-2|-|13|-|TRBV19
TGTGCCAGTAGTATGCAGGGTAACGTCGGCTACACCTTC
CASSMQGNVGYTF
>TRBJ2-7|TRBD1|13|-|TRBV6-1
TGTGCCAGCAGGAGGGACAGCGAAGGGGAGCAGTACTTC
CASRRDSEGEQYF
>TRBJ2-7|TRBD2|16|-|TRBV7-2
TGTGCCAGCAGCCGGGGTCGGGGGGGCTTCTCCTACGAGCAGTACTTC
CASSRGRGGFSYEQYF
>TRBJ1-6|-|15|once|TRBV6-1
TGTGCCAGCACTGCAGGAAGCTCCTATAATTCACCCCTCCACTTT
CASTAGSSYNSPLHF
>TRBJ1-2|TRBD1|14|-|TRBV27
TGTGCCAGCAGGGGAACAGGGGGCCCCTATGGCTACACCTTC
CASRGTGGPYGYTF
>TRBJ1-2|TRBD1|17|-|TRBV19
TGTGCCAGTAGTACTGGGACAGGGGGATACGAAAACTATGGCTACACCTTC
CASSTGTGGYENYGYTF
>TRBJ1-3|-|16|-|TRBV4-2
TGTGCCAGCAGCCAAGAGGGAGGCTTTACTGGAAACACCATATATTTT
CASSQEGGFTGNTIYF
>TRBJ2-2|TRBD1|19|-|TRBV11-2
TGTGCCAGCAGCCCGTGGACAGGGAAAGCTGACACGAACACCGGGGAGCTGTTTTTT
CASSPWTGKADTNTGELFF
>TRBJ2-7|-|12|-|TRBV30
TGTGCCTGGAGTGTTCACAGGTACGAGCAGTACTTC
CAWSVHRYEQYF
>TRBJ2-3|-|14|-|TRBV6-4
TGTGCCAGCAGTGTTGCGGGGAGCACAGATACGCAGTATTTT
CASSVAGSTDTQYF
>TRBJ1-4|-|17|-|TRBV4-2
TGTGCCAGCAGCCTAGGCGGGGGGGGGCAGGGGAATGAAAAACTGTTTTTT
CASSLGGGGQGNEKLFF
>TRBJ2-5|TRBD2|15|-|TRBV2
TGTGCCAGCAGTGTTCTAGCGGGGATGACCGAGACCCAGTACTTC
CASSVLAGMTETQYF
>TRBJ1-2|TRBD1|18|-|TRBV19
TGTGCCAGTAGTATATACGGGACAGGGGGCTTGACTCTCTATGGCTACACCTTC
CASSIYGTGGLTLYGYTF
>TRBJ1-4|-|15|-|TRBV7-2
TGTGCCAGCAGCCCACGGACAGCAACTAATGAAAAACTGTTTTTT
CASSPRTATNEKLFF
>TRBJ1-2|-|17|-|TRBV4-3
TGCGCCAGCAGCCAAGCCGGGACTATGGACCTCAACTATGGCTACACCTTC
CASSQAGTMDLNYGYTF
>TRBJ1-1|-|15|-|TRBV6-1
TGTGCCAGCAGTGATGATCTGGGGCGGTGGACCGAAGCTTTCTTT
CASSDDLGRWTEAFF
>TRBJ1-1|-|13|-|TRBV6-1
TGTGCCAGCAGTGCCCGACAGAGGCGGCAAGCTTTCTTT
CASSARQRRQAFF
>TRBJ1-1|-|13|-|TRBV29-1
TGCAGCGTTGCAAGACACAGGAACACTGAAGCTTTCTTT
CSVARHRNTEAFF
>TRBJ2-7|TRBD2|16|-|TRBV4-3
TGCGCCAGCAGCCAAGCGGGGGGTCAGAGCTCCTACGAGCAGTACTTC
CASSQAGGQSSYEQYF
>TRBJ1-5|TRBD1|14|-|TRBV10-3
TGTGCCACTAAGACAGGGGGCGGCAATCAGCCCCAGCATTTT
CATKTGGGNQPQHF
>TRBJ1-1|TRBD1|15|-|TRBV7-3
TGTGCCAGCAGCTCAAGCGGTCCAGGGGGTGGAGAAGCTTTCTTT
CASSSSGPGGGEAFF
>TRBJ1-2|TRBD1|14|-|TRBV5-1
TGCGCCAGCAGCGGAACCGGGACAGGGTATGGCTACACCTTC
CASSGTGTGYGYTF
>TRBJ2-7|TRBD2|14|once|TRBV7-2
TGTGCCAGCAGGTCGGGGGGGAGCTCCTACGAGCAGTACTTC
CASRSGGSSYEQYF
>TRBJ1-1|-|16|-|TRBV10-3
TGTGCCATCAGTGAGTCCGGGGGATGGTCGAACACTGAAGCTTTCTTT
CAISESGGWSNTEAFF
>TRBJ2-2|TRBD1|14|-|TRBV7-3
TGTGCCAGCAGCCCCTCGAGGGGGCCCGGGGAGCTGTTTTTT
CASSPSRGPGELFF
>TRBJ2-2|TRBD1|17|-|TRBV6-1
TGTGCCAGCAGTGAAGCAGGGACAGGGGGATTTCGGAGGGAGCTGTTTTTT
CASSEAGTGGFRRELFF
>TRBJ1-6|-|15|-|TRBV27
TGTGCCAGCAGTTTATTGGCCTCCGCCGCTTCACCCCTCCACTTT
CASSLLASAASPLHF
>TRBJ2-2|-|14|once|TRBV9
TGTGCCAGCAGCGTAGTTAATGGTCAGGGGGAGCTGTTTTTT
CASSVVNGQGELFF
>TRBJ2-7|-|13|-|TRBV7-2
TGTGCCAGCAGCCCGGAGGTACCCGTCGAGCAGTACTTC
CASSPEVPVEQYF
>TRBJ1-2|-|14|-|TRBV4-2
TGTGCCAGCAGCCAAGATCAGATAGCAGGGGACTACACCTTC
CASSQDQIAGDYTF
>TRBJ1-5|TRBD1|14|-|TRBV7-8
TGTGCCAGCAGCTCGACAGGGTTTAATCAGCCCCAGCATTTT
CASSSTGFNQPQHF
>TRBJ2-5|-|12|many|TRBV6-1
TGTGCCAGCAAGAGCTGGCAAGAGACCCAGTACTTC
CASKSWQETQYF
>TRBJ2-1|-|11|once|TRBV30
TGTGCCTGGAGTAATATGGCAGAGCAGTTCTTC
CAWSNMAEQFF
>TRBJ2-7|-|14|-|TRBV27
TGTGCCAGCAGTTTGAGGACAGACTCCTACGAGCAGTACTTC
CASSLRTDSYEQYF
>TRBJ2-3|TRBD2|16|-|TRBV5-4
TGTGCCAGCAGCTTGGCAGGGACTAGCGGGGGCAATACGCAGTATTTT
CASSLAGTSGGNTQYF
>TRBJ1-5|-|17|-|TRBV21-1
TGTGCCAGCAGCAAAGAACGGCAGGGGGCCGACAATCAGCCCCAGCATTTT
CASSKERQGADNQPQHF
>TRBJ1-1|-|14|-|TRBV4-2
TGTGCCAGCAGCCAAGTAGCGGCCAGAACTGAAGCTTTCTTT
CASSQVAARTEAFF
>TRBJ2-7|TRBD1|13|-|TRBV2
TGTGCCAGCAGCGCGACAGGGTCCTACGAGCAGTACTTC
CASSATGSYEQYF
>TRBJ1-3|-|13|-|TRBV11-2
TGTGCCAGCAGCCCCGGCTCTGGAAACACCATATATTTT
CASSPGSGNTIYF
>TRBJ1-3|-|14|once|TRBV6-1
TGTGCCAGCGCTGAGGGGGGGTTCGGAAACACCATATATTTT
CASAEGGFGNTIYF
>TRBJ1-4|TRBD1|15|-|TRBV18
TGTGCCAGCTCACCACATCAGGGGGCTAATGAAAAACTGTTTTTT
CASSPHQGANEKLFF
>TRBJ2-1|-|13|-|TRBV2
TGTGCCAGCAGCCGACAGTCGGTTAATGAGCAGTTCTTC
CASSRQSVNEQFF
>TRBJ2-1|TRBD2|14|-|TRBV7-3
TGTGCCAGCAGCTTAGCCGCTAGCGGGGGTGAGCAGTTCTTC
CASSLAASGGEQFF
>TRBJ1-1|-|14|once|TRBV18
TGTGCCAGTTACGCAGGGGCCTTGAACACTGAAGCTTTCTTT
CASYAGALNTEAFF
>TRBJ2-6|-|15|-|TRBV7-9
TGTGCCAGCAGCTTTCTCAGGTCTGGGGCCAACGTCCTGACTTTC
CASSFLRSGANVLTF
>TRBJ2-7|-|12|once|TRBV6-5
TGTGCCAGCAGTTCCCCTACCTACGAGCAGTACTTC
CASSSPTYEQYF
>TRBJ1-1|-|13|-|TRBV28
TGTGCCAGCAGTTTCTCGGGGAACACTGAAGCTTTCTTT
CASSFSGNTEAFF
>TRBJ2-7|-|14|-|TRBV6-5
TGTGCCAGCAGTTACTCGAGGGTCTCCTACGAGCAGTACTTC
CASSYSRVSYEQYF
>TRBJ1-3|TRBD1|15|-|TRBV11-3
TGTGCCAGCAGCCCGGGACAGGGCCCTGGAAACACCATATATTTT
CASSPGQGPGNTIYF
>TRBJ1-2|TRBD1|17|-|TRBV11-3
TGTGCCAGCAGCCAATCCGGGACAGGGTTCTTGGACTATGGCTACACCTTC
CASSQSGTGFLDYGYTF
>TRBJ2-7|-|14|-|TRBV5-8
TGTGCCAGCAGCCCCATCGGTTACCCCTACGAGCAGTACTTC
CASSPIGYPYEQYF
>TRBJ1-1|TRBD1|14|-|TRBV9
TGTGCCAGCAGCCCTAGGACAGGGGTGGCTGAAGCTTTCTTT
CASSPRTGVAEAFF
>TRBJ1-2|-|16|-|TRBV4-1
TGCGCCAGCAGCCAAGACGCGGGCTGGGGGGACTATGGCTACACCTTC
CASSQDAGWGDYGYTF
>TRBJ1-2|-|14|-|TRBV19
TGTGCCAGTAGTATACTTCGGGGGATCTATGGCTACACCTTC
CASSILRGIYGYTF
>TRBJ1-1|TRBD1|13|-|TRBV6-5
TGTGCCAGCAGGATACAGGGGGAGGCTGAAGCTTTCTTT
CASRIQGEAEAFF
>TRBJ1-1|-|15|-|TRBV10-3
TGTGCCATCAGTGAGGCGACAGGTTTAGGCGCTGAAGCTTTCTTT
CAISEATGLGAEAFF
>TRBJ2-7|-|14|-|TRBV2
TGTGCCAGCAGACGATCAGGGCTCTCCTACGAGCAGTACTTC
CASRRSGLSYEQYF